This TCR beta chain stems from a study of cytomegalovirus exposure and HLA in healthy donors. PCR was performed using 60 Vbeta and 13 Jbeta primers. Measured with immunoSEQ multiplex PCR; TCRdb has only the in-frame clones, and not every one. The sample has 70,000 to 95,000 clones, around 79% seen once. A few counts support this clone. The sequence was obtained from a human donor in good health. Material: PBMCs.

CDR3 sequence (DNA): TGTGCCAGCAGTTACTCGAGGAATAGCAATCAGCCCCAGCATTTT. This translates into CASSYSRNSNQPQHF. The chain is built from TRBV6-5 and TRBJ1-5, with unresolved D. Trimming removed 0 bases at V and 0 bases at J, with 6 bases between. Germline CDR1 reads MNHEY; CDR2 reads SVGAGI. The CDR3 is made up of 15 amino acids.